This T cell receptor (beta chain) was profiled in a study of blood T cells in healthy people across ages. Isolated PBMCs totaled at least 7 million in each sample. CDR1 SGHTA and CDR2 FQGTGA come from the germline V gene. The germline V and J ends were trimmed by 2 bases and 2 bases, with 20 bases remaining between them. This CDR3 has 18 amino acids. Using a J-beta primer mix together with a sample-barcoded 5' primer, a second PCR was run for roughly 7 to 11 cycles. One entry per CDR3 protein results from TCRdb running MiXCR on the 5' RACE reads. The data hold roughly 800,000 distinct CDR3 sequences, with about 62% observed a single time.

The gene calls are TRBV7-3 and TRBJ2-3; D call uncertain. Sequenced sample: blood. The clonotype originates from a man aged 30-40 years in good health. The CDR3 DNA follows: TGTGCCAGCAGCTTACGACCGTTAGAGCTGAGGTTCACAGATACGCAGTATTTT. Amino acid sequence: CASSLRPLELRFTDTQYF.